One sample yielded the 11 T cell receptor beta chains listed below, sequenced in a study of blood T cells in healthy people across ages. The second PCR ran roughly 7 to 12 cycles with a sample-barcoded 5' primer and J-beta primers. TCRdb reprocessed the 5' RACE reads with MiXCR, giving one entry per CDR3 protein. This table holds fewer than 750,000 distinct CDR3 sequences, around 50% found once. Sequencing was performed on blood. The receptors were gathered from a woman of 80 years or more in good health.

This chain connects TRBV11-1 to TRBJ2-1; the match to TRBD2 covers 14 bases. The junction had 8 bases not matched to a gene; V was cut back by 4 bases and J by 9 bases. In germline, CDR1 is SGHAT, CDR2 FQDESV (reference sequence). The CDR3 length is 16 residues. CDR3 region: CASSSRLAGGIGEQFF. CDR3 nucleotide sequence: TGTGCCAGCAGCTCGCGACTAGCGGGGGGGATCGGTGAGCAGTTCTTC. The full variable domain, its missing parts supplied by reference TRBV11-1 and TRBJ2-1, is EAEVAQSPRYKITEKSQAVAFWCDPISGHATLYWYRQILGQGPELLVQFQDESVVDDSQLPKDRFSAERLKGVDSTLKIQPAELGDSAMYLCASSSRLAGGIGEQFFGPGTRLTVL.

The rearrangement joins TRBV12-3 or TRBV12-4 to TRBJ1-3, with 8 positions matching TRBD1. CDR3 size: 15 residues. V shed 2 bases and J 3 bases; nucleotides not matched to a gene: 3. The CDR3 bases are TGTGCCAGCAGTTTAATGACAGGGGTTGGAAACACCATATATTTT. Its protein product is CASSLMTGVGNTIYF.

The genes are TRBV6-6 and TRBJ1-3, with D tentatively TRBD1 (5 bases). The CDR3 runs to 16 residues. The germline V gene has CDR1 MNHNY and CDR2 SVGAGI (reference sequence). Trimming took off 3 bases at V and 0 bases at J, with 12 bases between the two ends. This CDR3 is CASSYGDRFSGNTIYF. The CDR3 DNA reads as TGTGCCAGCAGTTATGGAGACAGATTCTCTGGAAACACCATATATTTT.

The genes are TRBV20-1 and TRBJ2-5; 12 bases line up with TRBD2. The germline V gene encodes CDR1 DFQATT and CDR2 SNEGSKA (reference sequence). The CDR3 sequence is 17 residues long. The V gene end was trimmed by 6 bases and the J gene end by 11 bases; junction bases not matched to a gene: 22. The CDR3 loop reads CSAGFRLAGEMGNEQYF. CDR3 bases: TGCAGTGCAGGTTTTAGACTAGCGGGAGAAATGGGCAATGAGCAGTACTTC.

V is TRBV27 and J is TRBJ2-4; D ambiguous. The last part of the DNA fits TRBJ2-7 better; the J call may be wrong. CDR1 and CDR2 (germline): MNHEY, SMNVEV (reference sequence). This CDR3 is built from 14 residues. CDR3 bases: TGTGCCAGCAGTTTACGGGCACCAATGTACGAGCAGTACTTC. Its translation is CASSLRAPMYEQYF.

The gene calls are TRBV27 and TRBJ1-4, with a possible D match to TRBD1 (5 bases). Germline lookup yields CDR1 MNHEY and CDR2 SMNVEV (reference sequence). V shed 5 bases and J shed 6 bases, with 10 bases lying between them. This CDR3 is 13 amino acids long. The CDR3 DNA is TGTGCCAGCAGTCCGGGGACGGATGAAAAACTGTTTTTT. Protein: CASSPGTDEKLFF.

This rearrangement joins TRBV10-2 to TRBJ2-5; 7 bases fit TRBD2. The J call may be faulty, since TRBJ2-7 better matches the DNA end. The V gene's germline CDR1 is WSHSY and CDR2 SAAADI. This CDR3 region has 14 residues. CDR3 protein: CASSGGGSYYEQYF. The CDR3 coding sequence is TGCGCCAGCAGTGGAGGCGGGAGTTACTACGAGCAGTACTTC.

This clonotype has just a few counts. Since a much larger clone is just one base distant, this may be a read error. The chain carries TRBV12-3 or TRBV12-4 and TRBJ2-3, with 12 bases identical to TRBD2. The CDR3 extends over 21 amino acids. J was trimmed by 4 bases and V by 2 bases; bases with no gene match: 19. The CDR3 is CASSLPRLAGAWRAPADTQYF. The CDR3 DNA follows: TGTGCCAGCAGTTTACCCCGACTAGCGGGGGCCTGGAGGGCCCCAGCAGATACGCAGTATTTT.

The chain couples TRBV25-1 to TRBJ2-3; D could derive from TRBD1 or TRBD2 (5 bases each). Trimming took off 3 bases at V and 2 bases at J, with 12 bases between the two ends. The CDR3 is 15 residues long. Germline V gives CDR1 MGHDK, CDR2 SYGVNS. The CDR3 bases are TGTGCCAGCAGTGAGAGGGACCCTACCACAGATACGCAGTATTTT. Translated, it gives CASSERDPTTDTQYF.

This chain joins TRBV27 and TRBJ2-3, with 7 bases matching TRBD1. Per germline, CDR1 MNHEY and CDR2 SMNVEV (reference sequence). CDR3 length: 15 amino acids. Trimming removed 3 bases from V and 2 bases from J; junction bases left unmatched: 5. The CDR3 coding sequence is TGTGCCAGCAGTTTTACAGGGGTGTTCACAGATACGCAGTATTTT. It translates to CASSFTGVFTDTQYF.

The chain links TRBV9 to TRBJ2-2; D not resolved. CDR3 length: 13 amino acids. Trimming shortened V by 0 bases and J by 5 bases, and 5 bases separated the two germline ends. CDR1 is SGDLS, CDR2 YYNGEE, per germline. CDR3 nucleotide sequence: TGTGCCAGCAGCGTAGGGGAAACCGGGGAGCTGTTTTTT. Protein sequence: CASSVGETGELFF.